The T cell receptor (beta chain) described here comes from a study of blood T cell repertoires in COVID-19. About the study: Samples of COVID-19 (acute and convalescent) were obtained from the United States, Italy and Spain. Sample material is recorded as cDNA or gDNA derived from T cells, B-cell-depleted T cells, or PBMCs.

The cohort comprised adults aged about 18 to 100 years residing in approximately 25 US areas. Symptom resolution, clearance, or two negative PCRs marked the recovered donors of Cohort 3. This clone appeared a single time. The ends were cut back, 1 base at V and 2 bases at J, with 18 bases in the middle. Germline V lookup: CDR1 LGHNT, CDR2 FRNRAP. The CDR3 contains 18 residues. Sequencing was performed with immunoSEQ multiplex PCR; in TCRdb, only in-frame clones are kept and a portion is missing. The table shows 150,000 to 200,000 clones, with more than 75% occurring only once. This chain links TRBV12-5 with TRBJ2-1; D is unclear. The clonotype comes from a man aged 40-55 years who had recovered from COVID-19. The sequenced sample consisted of PBMCs or T cells enriched from blood (not recorded which). The CDR3 nucleotides read TGTGCTAGTGGTTTGGCGATACTCTCAGGTGGGCCCTACAATGAGCAGTTCTTC. This encodes CASGLAILSGGPYNEQFF.